This entry lists 15 T cell receptor beta chains sequenced from one sample in a study of T cell changes during pregnancy in multiple sclerosis. Here immunoSEQ multiplex PCR was the method, and the copy in TCRdb shows in-frame clones only, minus some. This table has 55,000 to 70,000 clones, around 92% appearing once. Sequenced here: CD8+ T cells from peripheral blood mononuclear cells, sampled in the third trimester of pregnancy. Every receptor here comes from a female donor in good health, enrolled as a control in a pregnancy study.

The chain carries TRBV6-6 and TRBJ2-7, with D possibly matching TRBD1 (6 bases). V lost 2 bases, J lost 3 bases, and 14 bases lay in between. The CDR3 has 15 residues. Per germline, CDR1 MNHNY and CDR2 SVGAGI (reference sequence). As DNA, the CDR3 is TGTGCCAGCAGTTACGGGGGCAGAACGATCTACGAGCAGTACTTC. It is translated as CASSYGGRTIYEQYF.

The rearrangement links TRBV5-1 to TRBJ2-5, with a weak D call TRBD1 (6 bases). The CDR3 covers 14 residues. V lost 0 bases and J 5 bases, leaving 11 bases between the germline ends. Germline V gene data show CDR1 as SGHRS and CDR2 as YFSETQ. The CDR3 DNA follows: TGCGCCAGCAGCTTGGTCAGGGGAGTGGAGACCCAGTACTTC. Amino acids: CASSLVRGVETQYF.

The V and J genes are TRBV9 and TRBJ2-7; maybe TRBD1 (6 bases). The germline V gene has CDR1 SGDLS and CDR2 YYNGEE. The length of the CDR3 is 14 residues. Trimming pared 7 bases from V and 2 bases from J, leaving 16 bases between. The CDR3 region has the DNA TGTGCCAGCGCCGTTGGGGGCCCTACCTACGAGCAGTACTTC. Its translation: CASAVGGPTYEQYF.

This chain uses TRBV2 with TRBJ2-1, with a weak D call TRBD1 (6 bases). Germline V CDR1 and CDR2: SNHLY, FYNNEI. Between the trimmed V and J ends, which lost 6 bases and 6 bases, there was a span of 12 bases. The CDR3 totals 13 residues. The CDR3 DNA is TGTGCCAGCAGGAGAGGCAGGGGCAATGAGCAGTTCTTC. This codes for CASRRGRGNEQFF.

This chain joins TRBV5-6 and TRBJ2-7, with D perhaps TRBD1 (6 bases). V was shortened by 0 bases and J by 3 bases, with 10 bases between the two germline ends. The CDR3 extends over 14 amino acids. CDR1 is SGHDT and CDR2 is YYEEEE in the germline V gene. The chain's CDR3 is CASSLGGRRYEQYF. CDR3 nucleotide sequence: TGTGCCAGCAGCTTGGGGGGGCGGCGCTACGAGCAGTACTTC. The full variable domain, in which reference TRBV5-6 and TRBJ2-7 provide the parts outside the CDR3, is DAGVTQSPTHLIKTRGQQVTLRCSPKSGHDTVSWYQQALGQGPQFIFQYYEEEERQRGNFPDRFSGHQFPNYSSELNVNALLLGDSALYLCASSLGGRRYEQYFGPGTRLTVT.

This sequence joins TRBV5-1 and TRBJ2-3; D perhaps matches TRBD1 (6 bases). The CDR3 covers 16 residues. V lost 4 bases and J lost 6, with 21 bases in between. Germline loops: CDR1 SGHRS, CDR2 YFSETQ. In DNA, the CDR3 is TGCGCCAGCAGCACCGAGGGACAAGCCAGCGTCGATACGCAGTATTTT. It codes for CASSTEGQASVDTQYF.

The rearrangement links TRBV5-4 to TRBJ2-1, with 7 nucleotides matching TRBD1. J was trimmed by 10 bases and V by 2 bases; bases with no gene match: 12. Germline V gene data show CDR1 as SGHNT and CDR2 as YYREEE (reference sequence). The CDR3 totals 15 residues. The CDR3 here is CASSLLNHDRDEQFF. CDR3 DNA sequence: TGTGCCAGCAGCTTATTAAACCACGACAGGGACGAGCAGTTCTTC.

The chain couples TRBV5-6 to TRBJ1-2, with 8 nucleotides matching TRBD1. J was trimmed by 7 bases and V by 7 bases; bases with no gene match: 24. The CDR3 is made up of 18 amino acids. Germline values: CDR1 SGHDT, CDR2 YYEEEE. In DNA, the CDR3 is TGTGCCAGCGACGCTTGGACTTCGGACAGGGAACTCTCTATTGGCTACACCTTC. This gives the protein CASDAWTSDRELSIGYTF.

This clone ranks as medium-sized. V is TRBV6-5 and J is TRBJ1-2; D is perhaps TRBD1 (5 bases). The germline gives CDR1 MNHEY, CDR2 SVGAGI. V lost 2 bases and J 2 bases, leaving 12 bases between the germline ends. The CDR3 is 15 amino acids. The CDR3 is CASSYRGAMNYGYTF. The CDR3 nucleotides are TGTGCCAGCAGTTACCGCGGGGCGATGAACTATGGCTACACCTTC.

This chain uses TRBV27 with TRBJ1-2; D might be TRBD1 (5 bases). V lost 5 bases and J 3 bases, leaving 16 bases between the germline ends. The CDR3 is 15 amino acids. Germline CDR1 reads MNHEY; CDR2 reads SMNVEV (reference sequence). The CDR3 bases are TGTGCCAGCAGTCTAGATAGCGGGGCTTACTATGGCTACACCTTC. It yields the protein CASSLDSGAYYGYTF.

This rearrangement joins TRBV5-1 to TRBJ1-1; D is possibly TRBD1 (6 bases). Trimming shortened V by 2 bases and J by 0 bases, and 8 bases separated the two germline ends. Germline-derived CDR1 and CDR2 are SGHRS and YFSETQ. CDR3 size: 14 residues. The CDR3 DNA reads TGCGCCAGCAGCTTCCGGGACATGAACACTGAAGCTTTCTTT. Translated, it gives CASSFRDMNTEAFF.

This CDR3 reads CSVRKDRGEQYF. Written as DNA, the CDR3 is TGCAGCGTTCGCAAAGACAGGGGCGAGCAGTACTTC. The chain links TRBV29-1 to TRBJ2-7; 8 bases line up with TRBD1. Germline-derived CDR1 and CDR2 are SQVTM and ANQGSEA. V lost 5 bases and J lost 6; bases outside the gene matches: 6. This CDR3 is built from 12 residues.

This clone was counted many times. The chain is built from TRBV27 and TRBJ1-1; D unresolved. The V gene's germline CDR1 is MNHEY and CDR2 SMNVEV (reference sequence). The CDR3 runs to 10 residues. Trimming took 8 bases from V and 7 from J, leaving 8 bases between them. The CDR3 DNA reads TGTGCCAGCGGGCGGGGTGAAGCTTTCTTT. Translation gives CASGRGEAFF.

V gene TRBV30 combines with J gene TRBJ2-7; TRBD1 is a possible D gene (5 bases). CDR3 length: 11 residues. The germline CDR1 and CDR2 sequences are GTSNPN and SVGIG (reference sequence). Trimming took 5 bases from V and 0 from J, leaving 5 bases between them. The CDR3, as DNA: TGTGCCTGGGACAGCTCCTACGAGCAGTACTTC. Its translation: CAWDSSYEQYF.

The chain is built from TRBV2 and TRBJ1-5, with a possible D match to TRBD1 (6 bases). The ends were cut back, 5 bases at V and 0 bases at J, with 20 bases in the middle. Germline-derived CDR1 and CDR2 are SNHLY and FYNNEI. There are 18 residues in the CDR3. CDR3 coding DNA: TGTGCCAGCAGTCCGACTACGAACAGGGACCCTAGCAATCAGCCCCAGCATTTT. Translating gives CASSPTTNRDPSNQPQHF.